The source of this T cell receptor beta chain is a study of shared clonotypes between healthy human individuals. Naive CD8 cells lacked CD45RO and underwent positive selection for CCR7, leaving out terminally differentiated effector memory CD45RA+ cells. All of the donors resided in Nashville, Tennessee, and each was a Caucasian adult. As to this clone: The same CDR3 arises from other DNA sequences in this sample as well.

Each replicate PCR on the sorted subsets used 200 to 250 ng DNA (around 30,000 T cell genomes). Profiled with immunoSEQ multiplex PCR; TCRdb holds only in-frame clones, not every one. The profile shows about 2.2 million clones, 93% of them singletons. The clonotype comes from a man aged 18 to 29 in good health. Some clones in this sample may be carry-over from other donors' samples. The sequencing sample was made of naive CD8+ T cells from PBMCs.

As DNA, the CDR3 is TGTGCCAGCAGCTTAGGCCCCGGGCAGTACTTC. Residues: CASSLGPGQYF. The V gene is TRBV7-9, the J gene TRBJ2-7; unclear D gene. This CDR3 spans 11 amino acids. V was clipped by 1 base and J by 9 bases, with 7 bases between them. Germline V gene lookup returns CDR1 SEHNR and CDR2 FQNEAQ (reference sequence).